This TCR beta chain is drawn from a study of beta chain features in type 1 diabetes. Since all of the isolated RNA was reverse transcribed, expressed TCRB transcripts were what got sequenced. Some clones are missing from TCRdb's copy, which holds only in-frame ones; the method was immunoSEQ multiplex PCR. Among more than 250,000 clones listed, about 24% were seen once. The CDR3 has 14 residues. Per the germline V gene, CDR1 is SGHRS and CDR2 is YFSETQ. Germline trimming cut 1 base from V and 4 bases from J; bases unmatched to any gene: 4. This clone came up a few times. Its antigen remains unidentified. Study-wide results and caveats: There were fewer insertions and more deletions at the VDJ junctions of type 1 diabetes patients. People with Type 1 diabetes carried modestly yet significantly shorter TCRB CDR3s in all four CD4+ subsets. cDNA-based reads could over-represent cells with high TCR expression.

Sequencing used naive CD4+ T cells from blood. The J gene is TRBJ2-7, the V gene TRBV5-1; TRBD1 aligns across 8 bases. This sequence was found in a woman aged 25 to 45 with type 1 diabetes. CDR3 protein: CASSLPDRVYEQYF. CDR3 bases: TGCGCCAGCAGCTTGCCGGACAGGGTGTACGAGCAGTACTTC.